One TCR beta chain is described in this entry. Its matching antigen is unknown. These data belong to a study of T cells expressing NK-cell markers. Study-wide points: Expanded NKG2C+ T cell clones were not confirmed as HCMV-specific. These same clonotypes (in several donors) also led the CD3+CD56-NKG2C+ fraction.

The CDR3 length is 16 residues. Germline V gives CDR1 SGHTA, CDR2 FQGNSA. TCRdb reanalyzed the 5' RACE reads, giving one entry per CDR3 protein sequence and no DNA. In total, the table holds some 410,000 distinct CDR3 sequences. Material for sequencing was blood T cells: a sorted CD56 or NKG2C T cell subset, CD4+ or CD8+ T cells, or bulk PBMC T cells (not recorded which). The TCR was taken from a woman between 18 and 69 years old in good health. This chain joins TRBV7-2 and TRBJ2-1; TCRdb picks TRBD2, but there is no DNA to check that call. The CDR3 loop is CASSSGGGLAGAEQFF.